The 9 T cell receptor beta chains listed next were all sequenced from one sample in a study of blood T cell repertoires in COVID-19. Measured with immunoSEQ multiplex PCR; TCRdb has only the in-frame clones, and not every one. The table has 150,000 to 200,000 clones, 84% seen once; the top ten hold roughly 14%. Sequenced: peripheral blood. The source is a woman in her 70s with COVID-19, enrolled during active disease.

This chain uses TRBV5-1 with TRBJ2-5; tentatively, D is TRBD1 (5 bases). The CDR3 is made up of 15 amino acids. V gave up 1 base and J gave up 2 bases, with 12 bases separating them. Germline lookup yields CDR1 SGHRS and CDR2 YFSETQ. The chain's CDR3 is CASSLSRAGQETQYF. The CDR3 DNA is TGCGCCAGCAGCTTGAGCCGGGCAGGGCAAGAGACCCAGTACTTC.

The chain's CDR3 is CSAGERDGYTF. DNA for the CDR3: TGCAGCGCTGGGGAGAGGGATGGCTACACCTTC. The rearrangement links TRBV29-1 to TRBJ1-2; D ambiguous. The CDR3 loop spans 11 amino acids. Germline CDR1 SQVTM, CDR2 ANQGSEA. V lost 7 bases and J lost 6, with 12 bases in between.

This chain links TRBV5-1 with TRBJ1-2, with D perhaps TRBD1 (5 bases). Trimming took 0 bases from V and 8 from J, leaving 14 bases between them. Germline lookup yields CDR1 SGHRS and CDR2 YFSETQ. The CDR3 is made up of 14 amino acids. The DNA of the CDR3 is TGCGCCAGCAGCTTGGCCGGCCAGGGAAAGGGCTACACCTTC. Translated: CASSLAGQGKGYTF. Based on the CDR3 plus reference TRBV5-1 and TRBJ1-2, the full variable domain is KAGVTQTPRYLIKTRGQQVTLSCSPISGHRSVSWYQQTPGQGLQFLFEYFSETQRNKGNFPGRFSGRQFSNSRSEMNVSTLELGDSALYLCASSLAGQGKGYTFGSGTRLTVV.

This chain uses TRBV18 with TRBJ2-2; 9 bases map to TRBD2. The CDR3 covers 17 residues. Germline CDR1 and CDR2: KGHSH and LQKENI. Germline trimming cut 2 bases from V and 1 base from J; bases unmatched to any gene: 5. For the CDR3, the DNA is TGTGCCAGCTCACCAGCGCTAGCGGGGATGAACACCGGGGAGCTGTTTTTT. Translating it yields CASSPALAGMNTGELFF.

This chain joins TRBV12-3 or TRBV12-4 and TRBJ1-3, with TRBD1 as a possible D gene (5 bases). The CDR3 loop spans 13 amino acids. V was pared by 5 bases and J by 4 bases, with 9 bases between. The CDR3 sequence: CASSGAQGNTIYF. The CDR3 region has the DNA TGTGCCAGCAGTGGGGCTCAAGGAAACACCATATATTTT.

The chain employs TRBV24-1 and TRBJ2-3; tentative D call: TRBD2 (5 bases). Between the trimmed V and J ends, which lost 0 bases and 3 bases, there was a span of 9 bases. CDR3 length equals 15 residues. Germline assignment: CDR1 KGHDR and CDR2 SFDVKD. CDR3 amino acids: CATSDLLRGTDTQYF. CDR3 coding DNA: TGTGCCACCAGTGATTTGCTCCGGGGAACAGATACGCAGTATTTT.

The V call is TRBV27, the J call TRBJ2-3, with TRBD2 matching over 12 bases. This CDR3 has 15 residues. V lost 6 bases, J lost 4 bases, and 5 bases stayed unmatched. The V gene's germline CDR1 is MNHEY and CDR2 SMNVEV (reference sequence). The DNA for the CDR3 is TGTGCCAGCAGGACCACTAGCGGGGGGTCAGATACGCAGTATTTT. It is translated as CASRTTSGGSDTQYF.

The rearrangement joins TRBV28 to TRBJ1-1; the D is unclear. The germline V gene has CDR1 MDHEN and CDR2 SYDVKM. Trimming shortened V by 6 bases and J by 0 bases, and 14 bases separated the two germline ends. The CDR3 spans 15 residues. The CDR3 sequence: CASRLPGGMNTEAFF. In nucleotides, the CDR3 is TGTGCCAGCAGACTACCCGGTGGCATGAACACTGAAGCTTTCTTT.

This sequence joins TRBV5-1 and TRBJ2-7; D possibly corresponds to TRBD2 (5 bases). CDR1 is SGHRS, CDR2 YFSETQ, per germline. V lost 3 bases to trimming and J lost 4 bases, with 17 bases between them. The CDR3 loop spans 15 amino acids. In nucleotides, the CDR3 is TGCGCCAGCAGCTCTGTAAGGCGCGGGTCATACGAGCAGTACTTC. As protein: CASSSVRRGSYEQYF.